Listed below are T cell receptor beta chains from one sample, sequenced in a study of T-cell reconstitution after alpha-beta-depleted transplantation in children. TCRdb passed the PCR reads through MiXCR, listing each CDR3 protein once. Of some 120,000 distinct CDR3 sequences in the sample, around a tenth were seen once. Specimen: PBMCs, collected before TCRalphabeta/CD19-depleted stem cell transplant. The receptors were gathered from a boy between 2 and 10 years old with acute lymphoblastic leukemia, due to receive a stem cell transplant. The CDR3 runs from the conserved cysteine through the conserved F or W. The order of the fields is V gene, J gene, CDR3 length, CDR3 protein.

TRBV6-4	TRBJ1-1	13	CASSGQPNTEAFF
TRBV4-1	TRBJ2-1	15	CASSQNSGTYNEQFF
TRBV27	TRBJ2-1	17	CASTPGFFTGGYNEQFF
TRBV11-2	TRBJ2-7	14	CASSSRGASYEQYF
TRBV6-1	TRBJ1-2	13	CASSPRNLLGYTF
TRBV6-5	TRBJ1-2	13	CASSYLGQEGYTF
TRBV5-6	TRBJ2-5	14	CASSHQGARETQYF
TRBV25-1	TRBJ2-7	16	CASSGPRLAGAYEQYF
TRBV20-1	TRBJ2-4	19	CSATVGVGGSQLAKNIQYF
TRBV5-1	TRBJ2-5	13	CASSLVSQETQYF
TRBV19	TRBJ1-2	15	CASSIELGVNYGYTF
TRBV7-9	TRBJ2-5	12	CASSRGSFVVDF
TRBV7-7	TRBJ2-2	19	CASSPGLAPRIEPTGELFF